The 16 T cell receptor beta chains given below trace back to one sample, sequenced in a study of CD8+CD57+ T cells in acquired aplastic anemia. It was genomic DNA that served as the template for profiling TCR beta VDJ and CDR3. TCRdb recomputed calls from the reads with MiXCR, one row per CDR3 protein. This table has about 62,000 distinct CDR3 sequences, around 55% appearing once. The source material was sorted CD4+, CD8+, or CD8+CD57+ T cells (not recorded which) from PBMCs. Receptors were obtained from a human donor in good health, serving as a control.

The rearrangement joins TRBV12-3 or TRBV12-4 to TRBJ2-5; D unresolved. The CDR3 covers 13 residues. V gave up 3 bases and J gave up 4 bases, with 9 bases separating them. The CDR3 loop is CASSFRSTETQYF. CDR3 bases: TGTGCCAGCAGTTTTCGAAGCACAGAGACCCAGTACTTC.

This clonotype was counted many times. J is TRBJ2-7 and V is TRBV3-1; D call uncertain. V lost 1 base to trimming and J lost 1 base, with 5 bases between them. The CDR3 sequence is 13 residues long. CDR1 is LGHDT and CDR2 is YNNKEL in the germline V gene (reference sequence). The CDR3 nucleotides read TGTGCCAGCAGCCAAGGGTGGTCCTACGAGCAGTACTTC. It is translated as CASSQGWSYEQYF.

In its sample, this clonotype was seen a few times. V gene TRBV9 combines with J gene TRBJ1-2, with D tentatively TRBD1 (6 bases). Trimming pared 1 base from V and 4 bases from J, leaving 11 bases between. The CDR3 totals 14 residues. Germline assignment: CDR1 SGDLS and CDR2 YYNGEE. The CDR3 DNA is TGTGCCAGCAGCGTATCAGGGGACCCCTATGGCTACACCTTC. It is translated as CASSVSGDPYGYTF.

By share, this clonotype ranks as medium-sized (0.01 to 0.1%). This sequence joins TRBV10-3 and TRBJ2-1; D call uncertain. Trimming shortened V by 3 bases and J by 9 bases, and 9 bases separated the two germline ends. The length of the CDR3 is 12 residues. Germline V gene lookup returns CDR1 ENHRY and CDR2 SYGVKD. The CDR3 is CAISDPRFEQFF. DNA of the CDR3: TGTGCCATCAGTGACCCACGTTTTGAGCAGTTCTTC.

With respect to this clonotype: A much bigger clone sits one base away, suggesting this may be a read error. The chain recombines TRBV18 with TRBJ2-7, with 12 bases that match TRBD2. In germline, CDR1 is KGHSH, CDR2 LQKENI. The length of the CDR3 is 14 residues. The CDR3, as DNA: TGTGCCAGCTCACCGACTAGCGGGAGCCGAGAGCGGTACTTC. Encoded protein: CASSPTSGSRERYF.

This clonotype rates as medium-sized (0.01 to 0.1%). The V and J genes are TRBV24-1 and TRBJ2-6; 7 bases are shared with TRBD1. The CDR3 is 16 amino acids. Germline V gives CDR1 KGHDR, CDR2 SFDVKD. The trim removed 4 bases at V and 2 bases at J, leaving 4 bases unmatched. The chain's CDR3 is CATSDRDRAGANVLTF. The CDR3, as DNA: TGTGCCACCAGTGACCGCGACAGGGCTGGGGCCAACGTCCTGACTTTC.

This chain uses TRBV15 with TRBJ2-7, with D maybe TRBD1 (6 bases). The V end lost 1 base, the J end lost 5 bases, and 12 bases lay between the germline ends. Germline V lookup: CDR1 LNHNV, CDR2 YYDKDF (reference sequence). The CDR3 spans 14 residues. The CDR3 DNA follows: TGTGCCACCAGCAGAGCAGGACAGCCCCACGAGCAGTACTTC. Translated, it gives CATSRAGQPHEQYF.

The chain uses TRBV10-3 and TRBJ2-1; 9 nucleotides align to TRBD1. The J call may be wrong; the DNA end is better matched by TRBJ2-7. Germline V lookup: CDR1 ENHRY, CDR2 SYGVKD. The CDR3 length is 12 residues. Here the CDR3 reads CAAGTGLYEQYF. In DNA, the CDR3 is TGTGCCGCCGGGACAGGGCTCTACGAGCAGTACTTC.

A few counts support this clonotype. V gene TRBV2 combines with J gene TRBJ2-7, with a weak D call TRBD1 (6 bases). Germline V gene lookup returns CDR1 SNHLY and CDR2 FYNNEI. The CDR3 runs 15 residues. The V gene lost 4 bases and the J gene lost 2 bases, with 15 bases spanning the gap. The CDR3 region has the DNA TGTGCCAGCAGTGCACAGGGACCCGTAACCTACGAGCAGTACTTC. It is translated as CASSAQGPVTYEQYF.

This CDR3 reads CASSGGAVTDTQYF. For the CDR3, the DNA is TGTGCCAGCAGCGGTGGGGCCGTCACAGATACGCAGTATTTT. The gene calls are TRBV7-9 and TRBJ2-3, with D tentatively TRBD1 (5 bases). CDR1 is SEHNR and CDR2 is FQNEAQ in the germline V gene (reference sequence). CDR3 size: 14 residues. V lost 5 bases to trimming and J lost 2 bases, with 11 bases between them.

This clonotype has a count of ten or more. The CDR3 sequence is CASRGLAVSDEQFF. The CDR3 coding sequence is TGCGCCAGTAGAGGACTAGCGGTTTCGGATGAGCAGTTCTTC. The rearrangement joins TRBV5-1 to TRBJ2-1; 10 bases line up with TRBD2. CDR1 is SGHRS, CDR2 YFSETQ, per germline. Germline trimming cut 8 bases from V and 8 bases from J; bases unmatched to any gene: 10. There are 14 residues in the CDR3.

This clonotype was seen just once. The genes are TRBV5-1 and TRBJ1-1; the D is unclear. CDR1 and CDR2 from the germline V gene are SGHRS and YFSETQ. The ends were cut back, 2 bases at V and 6 bases at J, with 20 bases in the middle. This CDR3 is built from 16 residues. CDR3 sequence (DNA): TGCGCCAGCAGCTTCGAGACGGCGGGGTCGGACGCTGAAGCTTTCTTT. The encoded protein is CASSFETAGSDAEAFF.

This clonotype was observed many times. The V gene is TRBV4-2, the J gene TRBJ2-7; TRBD2 matches at 10 bases. Germline CDR1 reads LGHNA; CDR2 reads YNFKEQ. The CDR3 has 19 residues. The V and J ends lost 4 bases and 2 bases, in that order; junction bases with no gene match: 17. The CDR3 DNA follows: TGTGCCAGCAGCCCCCCCGCGAGAAGACTAGCGGGCCCACCCTACGAGCAGTACTTC. As protein: CASSPPARRLAGPPYEQYF.

In DNA, the CDR3 is TGTGCCAGTATAAGCCATAGGTCGGGGGATACGCAGTATTTT. It specifies CASISHRSGDTQYF. The chain employs TRBV19 and TRBJ2-3, with TRBD2 as a possible D gene (5 bases). Looked up from germline, CDR1 is LNHDA and CDR2 is SQIVND (reference sequence). V was cut by 7 bases and J by 6 bases, with 17 bases left in between. The CDR3 contains 14 residues.

The V gene is TRBV13, the J gene TRBJ1-1, with a weak D call TRBD1 (5 bases). There are 14 residues in the CDR3. V lost 10 bases and J lost 5, with 20 bases in between. Germline CDR1 PRHDT, CDR2 FYEKMQ (reference sequence). This CDR3 reads CATNRGGGWTEAFF. CDR3 in DNA: TGTGCCACTAACCGTGGGGGTGGATGGACTGAAGCTTTCTTT.

V usage is TRBV2 and J usage is TRBJ1-6, with 7 bases that match TRBD1. CDR1 and CDR2 from the germline V gene are SNHLY and FYNNEI. Trimming at V came to 6 bases and at J to 7 bases, leaving 9 bases not matched to a gene. The CDR3 covers 15 residues. CDR3 sequence reads: CASSPSGTDNSPLHF. CDR3 coding DNA: TGTGCCAGCAGCCCTAGCGGGACAGACAATTCACCCCTCCACTTT.